These 12 T cell receptor beta chains share one sample of origin, sequenced in a study of cytomegalovirus exposure and HLA in healthy donors. Primers included in the PCR were 60 Vbeta and 13 Jbeta primers. Assay: immunoSEQ multiplex PCR; the TCRdb copy retains only in-frame clones and omits some. The sample lists 200,000 or so clones, nearly 80% occurring once. The sample comprised PBMCs. These receptors came from a woman aged 30 to 39 in good health and CMV-seropositive.

The chain carries TRBV15 and TRBJ2-6; maybe TRBD2 (7 bases). The CDR3 loop spans 19 amino acids. Trimming removed 0 bases at V and 0 bases at J, with 15 bases between. CDR1 LNHNV and CDR2 YYDKDF come from the germline V gene (reference sequence). The CDR3 protein is CATSREGGLSGSGANVLTF. CDR3 nucleotide sequence: TGTGCCACCAGCAGAGAGGGGGGGCTTTCTGGCTCTGGGGCCAACGTCCTGACTTTC.

This clone was seen a few times. The genes are TRBV6-6 and TRBJ1-5; no clear D gene. The germline V gene has CDR1 MNHNY and CDR2 SVGAGI (reference sequence). The CDR3 extends over 11 amino acids. V gave up 4 bases and J gave up 9 bases, with 7 bases separating them. The CDR3: CASSSHGPQHF. CDR3 sequence (DNA): TGTGCCAGCAGTTCGCACGGGCCCCAGCATTTT.

This chain's CDR3 is CASSDHRGLYILGNQPQHF. In DNA, the CDR3 is TGTGCCAGCAGCGACCACAGGGGGTTATACATCCTGGGCAATCAGCCCCAGCATTTT. V is TRBV9 and J is TRBJ1-5; 8 bases align to TRBD1. The CDR3 contains 19 residues. Looked up from germline, CDR1 is SGDLS and CDR2 is YYNGEE. The J segment lost 2 bases and the V segment lost 3 bases, leaving 16 bases of the junction unmatched.

This clone appeared once. The rearrangement joins TRBV28 to TRBJ1-4, with 7 bases lining up with TRBD1. This CDR3 has 12 residues. Germline V lookup: CDR1 MDHEN, CDR2 SYDVKM. V shed 7 bases and J 8 bases; nucleotides not matched to a gene: 4. The CDR3 here is CASTQGGEKLFF. Written as DNA, the CDR3 is TGTGCCAGCACGCAAGGGGGCGAAAAACTGTTTTTT.

This chain connects TRBV19 to TRBJ1-5; no definite D call. Trimming took off 7 bases at V and 6 bases at J, with 16 bases between the two ends. The CDR3 extends over 14 amino acids. Germline assignment: CDR1 LNHDA and CDR2 SQIVND (reference sequence). CDR3 loop: CASTTTLLGQPQHF. In nucleotides, the CDR3 is TGTGCCAGTACCACGACACTTTTGGGTCAGCCCCAGCATTTT. Full variable domain (remainder filled in from reference TRBV19 and TRBJ1-5): DGGITQSPKYLFRKEGQNVTLSCEQNLNHDAMYWYRQDPGQGLRLIYYSQIVNDFQKGDIAEGYSVSREKKESFPLTVTSAQKNPTAFYLCASTTTLLGQPQHFGDGTRLSIL.

This clone was observed a single time. This rearrangement joins TRBV6-1 to TRBJ1-3; TRBD1 agrees at 9 bases. This CDR3 contains 14 residues. Looked up from germline, CDR1 is MNHNS and CDR2 is SASEGT. Trimming removed 6 bases from V and 8 bases from J; junction bases left unmatched: 8. The CDR3 region has the DNA TGTGCCAGCAGCAACCGGGACAGGGTGGACACCATATATTTT. Residues: CASSNRDRVDTIYF.

V is TRBV28 and J is TRBJ1-1, with D maybe TRBD1 (5 bases). CDR3 length: 15 amino acids. CDR1 and CDR2 (germline): MDHEN, SYDVKM. V shed 4 bases and J shed 6 bases, with 18 bases lying between them. The CDR3 loop reads CASSSRSPAGAEAFF. The CDR3 DNA sequence: TGTGCCAGCAGTTCCCGCTCTCCGGCGGGGGCTGAAGCTTTCTTT.

This clone was seen only once. J is TRBJ2-7 and V is TRBV9; D is perhaps TRBD2 (5 bases). Germline V gene lookup returns CDR1 SGDLS and CDR2 YYNGEE. The V gene lost 0 bases and the J gene lost 3 bases, with 7 bases spanning the gap. The CDR3 has 13 residues. CDR3 sequence reads: CASSVAGNYEQYF. The CDR3 DNA follows: TGTGCCAGCAGCGTAGCGGGGAACTACGAGCAGTACTTC. Full variable domain (remainder filled in from reference TRBV9 and TRBJ2-7): DSGVTQTPKHLITATGQRVTLRCSPRSGDLSVYWYQQSLDQGLQFLIQYYNGEERAKGNILERFSAQQFPDLHSELNLSSLELGDSALYFCASSVAGNYEQYFGPGTRLTVT.

The chain has TRBV19 and TRBJ1-1, with D unclear. Trimming stripped 3 bases from V and 3 bases from J, with 14 bases between. The germline V gene encodes CDR1 LNHDA and CDR2 SQIVND (reference sequence). The CDR3 is made up of 15 amino acids. CDR3 loop: CASSIMVSRDTEAFF. The DNA of the CDR3 is TGTGCCAGTAGTATTATGGTGTCGCGTGACACTGAAGCTTTCTTT.

The CDR3 sequence: CASSLQRQSNTQYF. In nucleotides, the CDR3 is TGTGCCAGCAGCCTACAGCGACAGTCTAATACGCAGTATTTT. The chain is built from TRBV9 and TRBJ2-3, with a tentative D call TRBD1 (5 bases). CDR1 and CDR2 from the germline V gene are SGDLS and YYNGEE. The CDR3 loop spans 14 amino acids. V was clipped by 4 bases and J by 7 bases, with 16 bases between them.

The chain carries TRBV10-3 and TRBJ2-7; the D is unclear. This CDR3 has 14 residues. V shed 1 base and J shed 2 bases, with 9 bases lying between them. Germline CDR1 is ENHRY and CDR2 is SYGVKD. CDR3 nucleotide sequence: TGTGCCATCAGTGAGTTCCGACTGACCTACGAGCAGTACTTC. It is translated as CAISEFRLTYEQYF.

CDR3 in amino acids: CASSSTPRQVSGYTF. CDR3 bases: TGTGCCAGCAGCTCGACCCCCCGACAGGTCTCTGGCTACACCTTC. The rearrangement uses TRBV7-8 and TRBJ1-2, with TRBD1 as a possible D gene (6 bases). The CDR3 totals 15 residues. The V end lost 4 bases, the J end lost 7 bases, and 19 bases lay between the germline ends. CDR1 and CDR2 (germline): SGHVS, FQNEAQ.